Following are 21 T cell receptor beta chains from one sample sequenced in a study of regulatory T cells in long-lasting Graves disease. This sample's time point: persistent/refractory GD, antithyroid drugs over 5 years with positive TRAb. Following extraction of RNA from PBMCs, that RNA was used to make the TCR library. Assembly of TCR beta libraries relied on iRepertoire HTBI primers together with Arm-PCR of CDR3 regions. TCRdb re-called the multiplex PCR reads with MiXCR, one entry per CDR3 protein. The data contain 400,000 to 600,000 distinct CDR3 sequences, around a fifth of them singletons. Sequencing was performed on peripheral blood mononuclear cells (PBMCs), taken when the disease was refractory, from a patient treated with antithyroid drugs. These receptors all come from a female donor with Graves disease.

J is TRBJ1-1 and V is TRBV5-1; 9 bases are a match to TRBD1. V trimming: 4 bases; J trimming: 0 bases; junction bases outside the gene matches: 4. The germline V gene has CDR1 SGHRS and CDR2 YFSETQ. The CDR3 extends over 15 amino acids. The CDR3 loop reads CASSPTGGLNTEAFF. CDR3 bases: TGCGCCAGCAGCCCTACAGGGGGCCTGAACACTGAAGCTTTCTTT. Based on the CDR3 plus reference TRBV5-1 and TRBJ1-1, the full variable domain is KAGVTQTPRYLIKTRGQQVTLSCSPISGHRSVSWYQQTPGQGLQFLFEYFSETQRNKGNFPGRFSGRQFSNSRSEMNVSTLELGDSALYLCASSPTGGLNTEAFFGQGTRLTVV.

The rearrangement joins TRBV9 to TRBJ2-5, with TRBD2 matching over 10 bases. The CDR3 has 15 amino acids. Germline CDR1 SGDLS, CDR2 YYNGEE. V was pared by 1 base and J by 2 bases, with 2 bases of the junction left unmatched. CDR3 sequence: CASSVLAGAQETQYF. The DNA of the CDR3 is TGTGCCAGCAGCGTACTAGCGGGGGCACAAGAGACCCAGTACTTC. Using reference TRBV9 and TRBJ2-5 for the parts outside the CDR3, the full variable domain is DSGVTQTPKHLITATGQRVTLRCSPRSGDLSVYWYQQSLDQGLQFLIQYYNGEERAKGNILERFSAQQFPDLHSELNLSSLELGDSALYFCASSVLAGAQETQYFGPGTRLLVL.

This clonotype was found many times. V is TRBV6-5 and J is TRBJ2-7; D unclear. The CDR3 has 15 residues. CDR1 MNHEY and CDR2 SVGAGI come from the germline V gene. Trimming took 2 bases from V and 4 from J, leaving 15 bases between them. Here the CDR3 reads CASSYGLEGEYEQYF. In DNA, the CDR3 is TGTGCCAGCAGTTACGGGCTAGAAGGAGAATACGAGCAGTACTTC.

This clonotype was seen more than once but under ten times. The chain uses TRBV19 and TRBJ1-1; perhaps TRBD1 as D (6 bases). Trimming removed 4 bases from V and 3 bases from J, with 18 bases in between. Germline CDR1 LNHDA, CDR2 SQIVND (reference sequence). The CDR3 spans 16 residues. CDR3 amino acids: CASSNPGHRLDTEAFF. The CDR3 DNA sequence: TGTGCCAGTAGTAATCCGGGACATCGTCTGGACACTGAAGCTTTCTTT.

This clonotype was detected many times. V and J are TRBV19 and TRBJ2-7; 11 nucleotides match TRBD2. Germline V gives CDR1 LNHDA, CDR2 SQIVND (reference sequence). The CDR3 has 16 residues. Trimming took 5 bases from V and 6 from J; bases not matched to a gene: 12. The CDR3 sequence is CASSERLAGMLGEQYF. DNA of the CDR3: TGTGCCAGTAGTGAGCGACTAGCGGGAATGCTTGGCGAGCAGTACTTC.

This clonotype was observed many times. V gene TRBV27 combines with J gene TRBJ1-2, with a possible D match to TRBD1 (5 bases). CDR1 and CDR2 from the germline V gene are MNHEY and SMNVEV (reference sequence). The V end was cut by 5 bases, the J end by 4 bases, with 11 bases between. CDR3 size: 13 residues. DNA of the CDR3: TGTGCCAGCAGTCCCCCTGGGACCTATGGCTACACCTTC. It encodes CASSPPGTYGYTF.

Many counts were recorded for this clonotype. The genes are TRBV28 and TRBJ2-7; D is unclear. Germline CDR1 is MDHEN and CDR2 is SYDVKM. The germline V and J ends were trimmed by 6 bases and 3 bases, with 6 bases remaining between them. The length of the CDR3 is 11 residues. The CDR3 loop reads CASRSVYEQYF. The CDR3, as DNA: TGTGCCAGCAGGAGCGTCTACGAGCAGTACTTC.

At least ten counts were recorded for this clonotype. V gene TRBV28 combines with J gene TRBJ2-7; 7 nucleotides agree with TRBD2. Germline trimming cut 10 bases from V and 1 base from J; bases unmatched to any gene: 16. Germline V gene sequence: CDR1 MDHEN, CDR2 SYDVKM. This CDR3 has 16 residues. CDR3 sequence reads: CATGVTSVEGSYEQYF. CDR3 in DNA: TGTGCCACCGGGGTTACTAGCGTGGAGGGGTCCTACGAGCAGTACTTC.

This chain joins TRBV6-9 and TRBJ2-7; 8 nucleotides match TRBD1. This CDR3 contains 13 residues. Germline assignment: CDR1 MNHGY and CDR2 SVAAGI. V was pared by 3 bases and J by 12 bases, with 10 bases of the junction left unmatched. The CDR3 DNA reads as TGTGCCAGCAGTTACTCCGGGACAGGCTCTACGTACTTC. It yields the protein CASSYSGTGSTYF.

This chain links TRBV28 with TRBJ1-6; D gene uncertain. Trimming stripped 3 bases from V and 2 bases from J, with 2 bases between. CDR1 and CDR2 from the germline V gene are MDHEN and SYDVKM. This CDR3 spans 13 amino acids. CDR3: CASSFAYNSPLHF. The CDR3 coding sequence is TGTGCCAGCAGTTTTGCCTATAATTCACCCCTCCACTTT.

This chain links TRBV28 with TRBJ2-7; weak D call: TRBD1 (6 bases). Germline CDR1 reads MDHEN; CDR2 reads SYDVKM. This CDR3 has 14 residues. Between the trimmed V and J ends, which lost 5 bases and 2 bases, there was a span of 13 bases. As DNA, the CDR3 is TGTGCCAGCAGTGTACAGGGTCAGACCTACGAGCAGTACTTC. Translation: CASSVQGQTYEQYF.

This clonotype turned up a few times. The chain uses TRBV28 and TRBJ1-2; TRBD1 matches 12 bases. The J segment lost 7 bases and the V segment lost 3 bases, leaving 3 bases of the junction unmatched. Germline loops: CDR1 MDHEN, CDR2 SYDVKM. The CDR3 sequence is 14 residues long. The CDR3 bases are TGTGCCAGCAGTTTCGGGACAGGGGGCGGTGGCTACACCTTC. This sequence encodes CASSFGTGGGGYTF.

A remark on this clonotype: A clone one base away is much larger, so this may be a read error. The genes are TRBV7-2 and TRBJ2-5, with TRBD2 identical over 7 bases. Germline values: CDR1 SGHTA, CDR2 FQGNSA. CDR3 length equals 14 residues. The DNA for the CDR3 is TGTGCCAGCAGCTTTAGCGGGCTCGGGGAGACCCAGCACTTC. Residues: CASSFSGLGETQHF.

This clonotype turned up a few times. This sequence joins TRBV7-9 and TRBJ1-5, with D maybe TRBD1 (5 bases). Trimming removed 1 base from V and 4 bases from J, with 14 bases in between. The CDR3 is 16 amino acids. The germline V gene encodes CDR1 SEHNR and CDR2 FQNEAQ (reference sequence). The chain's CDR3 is CASSLGTGRLNQPQHF. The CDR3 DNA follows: TGTGCCAGCAGCTTAGGAACAGGCCGCCTGAATCAGCCCCAGCATTTT.

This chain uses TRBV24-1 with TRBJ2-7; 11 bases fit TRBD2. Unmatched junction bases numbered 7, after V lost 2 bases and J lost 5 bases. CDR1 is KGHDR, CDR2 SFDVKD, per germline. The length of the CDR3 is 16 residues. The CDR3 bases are TGTGCCACCAGTGATTCGACTAGCGGGAAAAGGGACGAGCAGTACTTC. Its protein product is CATSDSTSGKRDEQYF.

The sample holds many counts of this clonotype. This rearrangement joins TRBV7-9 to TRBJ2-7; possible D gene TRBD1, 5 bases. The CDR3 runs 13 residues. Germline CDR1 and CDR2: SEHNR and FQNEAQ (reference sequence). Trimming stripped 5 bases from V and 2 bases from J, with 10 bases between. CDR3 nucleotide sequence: TGTGCCAGCAGCCGACTGGACACCTACGAGCAGTACTTC. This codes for CASSRLDTYEQYF.

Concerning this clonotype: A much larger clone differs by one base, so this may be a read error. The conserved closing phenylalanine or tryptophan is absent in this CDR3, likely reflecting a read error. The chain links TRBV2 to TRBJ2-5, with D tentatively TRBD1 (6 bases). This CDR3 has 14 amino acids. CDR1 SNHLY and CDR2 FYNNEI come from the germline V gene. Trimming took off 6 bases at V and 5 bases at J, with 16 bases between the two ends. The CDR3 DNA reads TGTGCCAGCAGGGATACAGGGAGCGTTGAGACCCAGTACTCC. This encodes CASRDTGSVETQYS.

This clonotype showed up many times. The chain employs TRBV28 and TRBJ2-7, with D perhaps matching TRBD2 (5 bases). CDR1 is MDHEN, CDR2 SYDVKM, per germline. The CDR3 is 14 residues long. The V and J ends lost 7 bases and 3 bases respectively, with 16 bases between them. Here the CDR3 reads CASISSQRLYEQYF. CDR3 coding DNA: TGTGCCAGCATTTCGAGTCAGCGGCTCTACGAGCAGTACTTC. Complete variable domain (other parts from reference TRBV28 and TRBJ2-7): DVKVTQSSRYLVKRTGEKVFLECVQDMDHENMFWYRQDPGLGLRLIYFSYDVKMKEKGDIPEGYSVSREKKERFSLILESASTNQTSMYLCASISSQRLYEQYFGPGTRLTVT.

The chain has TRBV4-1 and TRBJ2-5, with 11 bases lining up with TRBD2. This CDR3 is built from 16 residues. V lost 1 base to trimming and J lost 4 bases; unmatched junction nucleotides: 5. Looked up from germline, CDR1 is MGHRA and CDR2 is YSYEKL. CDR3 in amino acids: CASSQGRGTSGETQYF. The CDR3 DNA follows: TGCGCCAGCAGCCAAGGACGGGGGACTAGCGGAGAGACCCAGTACTTC.

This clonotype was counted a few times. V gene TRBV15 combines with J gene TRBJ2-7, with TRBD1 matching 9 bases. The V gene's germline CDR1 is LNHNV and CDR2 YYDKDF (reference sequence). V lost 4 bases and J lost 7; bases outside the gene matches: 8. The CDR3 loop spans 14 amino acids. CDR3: CATSNPGQGREQYF. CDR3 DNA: TGTGCCACCAGCAATCCGGGACAGGGCAGAGAGCAGTACTTC. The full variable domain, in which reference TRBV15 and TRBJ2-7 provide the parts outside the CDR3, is DAMVIQNPRYQVTQFGKPVTLSCSQTLNHNVMYWYQQKSSQAPKLLFHYYDKDFNNEADTPDNFQSRRPNTSFCFLDIRSPGLGDTAMYLCATSNPGQGREQYFGPGTRLTVT.

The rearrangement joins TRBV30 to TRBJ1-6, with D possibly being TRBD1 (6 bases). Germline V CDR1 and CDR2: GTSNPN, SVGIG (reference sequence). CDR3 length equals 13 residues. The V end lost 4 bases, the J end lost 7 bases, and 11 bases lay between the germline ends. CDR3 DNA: TGTGCCTGGAAGGGGCAGGGGAATTCACCCCTCCACTTT. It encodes CAWKGQGNSPLHF.